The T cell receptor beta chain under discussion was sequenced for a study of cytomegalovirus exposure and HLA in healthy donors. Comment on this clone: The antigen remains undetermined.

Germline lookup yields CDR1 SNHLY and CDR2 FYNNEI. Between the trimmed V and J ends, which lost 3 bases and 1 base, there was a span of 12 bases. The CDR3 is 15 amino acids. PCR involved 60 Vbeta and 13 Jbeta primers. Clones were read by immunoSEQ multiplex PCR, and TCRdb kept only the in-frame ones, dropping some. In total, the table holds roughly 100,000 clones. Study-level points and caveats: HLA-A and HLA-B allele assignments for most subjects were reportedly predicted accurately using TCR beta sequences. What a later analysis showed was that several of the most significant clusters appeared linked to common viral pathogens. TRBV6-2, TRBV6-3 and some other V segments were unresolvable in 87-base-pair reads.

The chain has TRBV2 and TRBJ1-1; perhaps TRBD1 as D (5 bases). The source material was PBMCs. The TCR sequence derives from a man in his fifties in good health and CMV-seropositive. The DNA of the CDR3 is TGTGCCAGCAGTGAGACGCCAGGGAAGAACACTGAAGCTTTCTTT. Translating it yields CASSETPGKNTEAFF.